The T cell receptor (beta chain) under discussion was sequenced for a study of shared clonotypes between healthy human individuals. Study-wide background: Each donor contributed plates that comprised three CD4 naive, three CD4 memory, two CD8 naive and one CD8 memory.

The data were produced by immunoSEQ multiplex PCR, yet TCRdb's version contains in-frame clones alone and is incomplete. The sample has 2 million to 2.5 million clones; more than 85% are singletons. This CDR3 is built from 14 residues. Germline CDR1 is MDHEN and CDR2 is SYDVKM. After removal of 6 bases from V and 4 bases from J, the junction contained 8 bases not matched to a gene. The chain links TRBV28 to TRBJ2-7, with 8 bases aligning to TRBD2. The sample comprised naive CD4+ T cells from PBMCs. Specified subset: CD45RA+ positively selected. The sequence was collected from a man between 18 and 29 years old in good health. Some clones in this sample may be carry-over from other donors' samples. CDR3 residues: CASSYRGGRYEQYF. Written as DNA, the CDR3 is TGTGCCAGCAGCTACCGCGGGGGGCGATACGAGCAGTACTTC. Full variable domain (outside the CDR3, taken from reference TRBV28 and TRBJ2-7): DVKVTQSSRYLVKRTGEKVFLECVQDMDHENMFWYRQDPGLGLRLIYFSYDVKMKEKGDIPEGYSVSREKKERFSLILESASTNQTSMYLCASSYRGGRYEQYFGPGTRLTVT.